Listed here are 32 T cell receptor beta chains from one sample, sequenced in a study of CD8 T cells in ankylosing spondylitis. TCRdb reprocessed the 5' RACE reads with MiXCR, giving one entry per CDR3 protein. The table lists approximately 220,000 distinct CDR3 sequences, more than 25% of them singletons. The specimen sequenced was blood, either unsorted or a sorted T cell fraction (not recorded which). These receptors originate from a male donor with ankylosing spondylitis or in good health (not recorded which).

The V call is TRBV13, the J call TRBJ2-1; 10 bases are a match to TRBD2. CDR1 is PRHDT and CDR2 is FYEKMQ in the germline V gene (reference sequence). The CDR3 is made up of 15 amino acids. With 5 bases clipped from V and 6 bases from J, the junction kept 7 bases outside the gene matches. CDR3: CASSLQAGGPNEQFF. CDR3 DNA: TGTGCCAGCAGCCTCCAAGCGGGAGGGCCCAATGAGCAGTTCTTC.

This clonotype was observed a few times. The V call is TRBV20-1, the J call TRBJ1-2; 8 bases fit TRBD1. Germline CDR1 is DFQATT and CDR2 is SNEGSKA (reference sequence). CDR3 length equals 15 residues. V gave up 0 bases and J gave up 3 bases; unmatched junction bases: 6. The CDR3 spells CSARDGAGGDYGYTF. CDR3 sequence (DNA): TGCAGTGCTAGAGATGGCGCAGGGGGCGACTATGGCTACACCTTC.

This clonotype was recorded once. The CDR3 loop is CASSLRFRGGDEQFF. The CDR3 DNA is TGCGCCAGCAGCTTGCGTTTTCGGGGGGGGGATGAGCAGTTCTTC. The V and J genes are TRBV5-1 and TRBJ2-1, with TRBD2 matching over 8 bases. Germline CDR1 and CDR2: SGHRS and YFSETQ. The CDR3 is 15 amino acids. V dropped 1 base and J dropped 8; count of bases not matched to a gene: 8.

For this clonotype: This may come from a read error, since a much larger clone is one base off. The chain links TRBV5-1 to TRBJ2-2, with TRBD1 matching over 8 bases. This CDR3 spans 16 amino acids. Germline CDR1 SGHRS, CDR2 YFSETQ. CDR3 coding DNA: TGCGCCAGCAGCCCCGACAGGGGCACGAACACCGGGGAGCTGGTTTTT. The encoded protein is CASSPDRGTNTGELVF. The full variable domain, its missing parts supplied by reference TRBV5-1 and TRBJ2-2, is KAGVTQTPRYLIKTRGQQVTLSCSPISGHRSVSWYQQTPGQGLQFLFEYFSETQRNKGNFPGRFSGRQFSNSRSEMNVSTLELGDSALYLCASSPDRGTNTGELVFGEGSRLTVL.

This clonotype was seen at least ten times. The chain combines TRBV29-1 with TRBJ2-1, with D perhaps assigned TRBD1 or TRBD2 (5 bases each). The CDR3 has 18 residues. Germline V gene sequence: CDR1 SQVTM, CDR2 ANQGSEA. V was cut by 5 bases and J by 5 bases, with 28 bases left in between. The CDR3 loop reads CSVRVGISGTVADNEQFF. In DNA form, the CDR3 reads TGCAGCGTTCGAGTAGGGATTTCCGGGACGGTGGCGGACAATGAGCAGTTCTTC.

At least ten counts were recorded for this clonotype. V is TRBV12-3 or TRBV12-4 and J is TRBJ2-1; D gene unclear. The V and J ends lost 2 bases and 4 bases respectively, with 9 bases between them. The CDR3 extends over 14 amino acids. The CDR3 DNA reads TGTGCCAGCAGTTTAAGTCACAGTTACAATGAGCAGTTCTTC. It specifies CASSLSHSYNEQFF.

The chain is built from TRBV5-1 and TRBJ2-5; maybe TRBD1 (6 bases). Trimming pared 4 bases from V and 0 bases from J, leaving 10 bases between. From germline, CDR1 is SGHRS and CDR2 YFSETQ. The CDR3 totals 14 residues. CDR3 sequence reads: CASSQDRYQETQYF. The CDR3 DNA reads as TGCGCCAGCAGCCAAGACAGGTACCAAGAGACCCAGTACTTC.

V usage is TRBV6-5 and J usage is TRBJ2-4; D unresolved. Germline CDR1 reads MNHEY; CDR2 reads SVGAGI. V was shortened by 2 bases and J by 3 bases, with 14 bases between the two germline ends. The CDR3 is 16 residues long. The DNA of the CDR3 is TGTGCCAGCAGTTACCGGCTAGTGGGGAACAAAAACATTCAGTACTTC. Translating it yields CASSYRLVGNKNIQYF.

This clonotype was counted at least ten times. The chain joins TRBV5-1 to TRBJ1-1; D possibly corresponds to TRBD1 (5 bases). The CDR3 sequence is 14 residues long. CDR1 and CDR2 (germline): SGHRS, YFSETQ. The V gene lost 5 bases and the J gene lost 11 bases, with 22 bases spanning the gap. This CDR3 is CASRDTLGIRGAFF. DNA of the CDR3: TGCGCCAGCAGAGATACCCTGGGCATTCGGGGCGCTTTCTTT.

This clonotype was detected many times. The chain employs TRBV18 and TRBJ2-1, with 8 positions matching TRBD2. Germline CDR1 KGHSH, CDR2 LQKENI. Trimming at V came to 0 bases and at J to 8 bases, leaving 6 bases not matched to a gene. There are 15 residues in the CDR3. The CDR3 region is CASSPPSGSGHEQFF. DNA for the CDR3: TGTGCCAGCTCACCACCGAGCGGGAGTGGGCATGAGCAGTTCTTC.

CDR3 in amino acids: CAWSGRTEAFF. CDR3 DNA sequence: TGTGCCTGGAGCGGACGCACTGAAGCTTTCTTT. V usage is TRBV30 and J usage is TRBJ1-1; D is ambiguous. V was cut by 3 bases and J by 4 bases, with 6 bases left in between. The CDR3 spans 11 residues. CDR1 GTSNPN and CDR2 SVGIG come from the germline V gene (reference sequence).

This clonotype was detected only a few times. The chain uses TRBV12-3 or TRBV12-4 and TRBJ1-2; the D gene is possibly TRBD1 (6 bases). The CDR3 has 13 residues. The V and J ends lost 4 bases and 8 bases respectively, with 14 bases between them. CDR3 region: CASSSTGYSGYTF. As DNA, the CDR3 is TGTGCCAGCAGTTCTACAGGGTATTCAGGCTACACCTTC.

This clonotype was observed at least ten times. The chain has TRBV4-1 and TRBJ2-4; TRBD2 might be the D (5 bases). Trimming cost V 0 bases and J 1 base, with 16 bases left between them. The germline V gene encodes CDR1 MGHRA and CDR2 YSYEKL. This CDR3 region has 18 residues. The CDR3 here is CASSQDEEASWAKNIQYF. CDR3 sequence (DNA): TGCGCCAGCAGCCAAGACGAGGAGGCTAGTTGGGCCAAAAACATTCAGTACTTC.

This clonotype is a singleton in its sample. Here the CDR3 reads CSGEGGASETQYF. In DNA form, the CDR3 reads TGCAGCGGGGAGGGGGGGGCTAGTGAGACCCAGTACTTC. The J gene is TRBJ2-5, the V gene TRBV29-1; TRBD2 is a possible D gene (7 bases). This CDR3 is 13 amino acids long. CDR1 is SQVTM and CDR2 is ANQGSEA in the germline V gene. Trimming took off 7 bases at V and 5 bases at J, with 17 bases between the two ends. The complete variable domain, with remaining parts taken from reference TRBV29-1 and TRBJ2-5, reads SAVISQKPSRDICQRGTSLTIQCQVDSQVTMMFWYRQQPGQSLTLIATANQGSEATYESGFVIDKFPISRPNLTFSTLTVSNMSPEDSSIYLCSGEGGASETQYFGPGTRLLVL.

The chain uses TRBV7-2 and TRBJ2-3, with 10 nucleotides matching TRBD2. This CDR3 has 16 amino acids. Losses at the gene ends were 5 bases for V and 1 base for J; bases not matched to a gene: 6. The germline V gene encodes CDR1 SGHTA and CDR2 FQGNSA. The CDR3 is CASSLSGRGGTDTQYF. CDR3 DNA sequence: TGTGCCAGCAGCCTAAGCGGGAGGGGGGGCACAGATACGCAGTATTTT.

The sample holds many counts of this clonotype. The genes are TRBV4-1 and TRBJ2-1; 9 bases align to TRBD2. Trimming cost V 6 bases and J 7 bases; bases outside gene matches: 13. The CDR3 spans 16 residues. Germline V gives CDR1 MGHRA, CDR2 YSYEKL. CDR3 nucleotide sequence: TGCGCCAGCAGTCGAGCGGGAGGCTCTTTGGGAAATGAGCAGTTCTTC. It codes for CASSRAGGSLGNEQFF.

This clonotype was observed a handful of times. J is TRBJ2-3 and V is TRBV5-1, with D perhaps matching TRBD1 (5 bases). The CDR3 sequence is 17 residues long. Germline CDR1 SGHRS, CDR2 YFSETQ. With 5 bases removed from V and 1 base from J, the gap between germline ends came to 20 bases. Here the CDR3 reads CASRLTAGSSGTDTQYF. CDR3 coding DNA: TGCGCCAGCAGACTGACAGCAGGATCGTCTGGCACAGATACGCAGTATTTT.

A few counts support this clonotype. The V and J genes are TRBV12-3 or TRBV12-4 and TRBJ2-7, with TRBD2 matching over 11 bases. This CDR3 is 14 amino acids long. V was pared by 7 bases and J by 7 bases, with 9 bases of the junction left unmatched. CDR3 sequence: CASNLLAGEREQYF. The CDR3 DNA follows: TGTGCCAGCAACCTACTAGCGGGAGAGCGAGAGCAGTACTTC.

The sample holds a few counts of this clonotype. V usage is TRBV5-5 and J usage is TRBJ1-5; D possibly corresponds to TRBD1 (5 bases). V lost 2 bases and J lost 0, with 9 bases in between. Germline values: CDR1 SGHKS, CDR2 YYEKEE (reference sequence). The CDR3 loop spans 15 amino acids. As DNA, the CDR3 is TGTGCCAGCAGCTTATTGGGGGATAGCAATCAGCCCCAGCATTTT. Translated: CASSLLGDSNQPQHF.

This clonotype was counted only a few times. CDR3 in DNA: TGTGCCAGCAGCTCTCCTTGGCAGACCTCCTACGAGCAGTACTTC. Protein: CASSSPWQTSYEQYF. The rearrangement joins TRBV5-5 to TRBJ2-7; D is unclear. Per germline, CDR1 SGHKS and CDR2 YYEKEE (reference sequence). CDR3 size: 15 residues. Trimming shortened V by 3 bases and J by 0 bases, and 13 bases separated the two germline ends.

This clonotype was recorded many times. The V and J genes are TRBV7-2 and TRBJ2-1, with D hard to call. CDR3 length: 16 residues. V dropped 5 bases and J dropped 9 bases, with 23 bases sitting between them. From germline, CDR1 is SGHTA and CDR2 FQGNSA. The CDR3 loop reads CASSNGRSLYPTEQFF. The CDR3 nucleotides read TGTGCCAGCAGCAACGGACGGTCCTTGTATCCTACTGAGCAGTTCTTC.

The chain links TRBV6-1 to TRBJ1-5; D is uncertain. V lost 1 base to trimming and J lost 1 base, with 14 bases between them. This CDR3 has 17 amino acids. Germline values: CDR1 MNHNS, CDR2 SASEGT. CDR3 loop: CASSEVVGSASNQPQHF. The DNA for the CDR3 is TGTGCCAGCAGTGAAGTGGTTGGGTCGGCAAGCAATCAGCCCCAGCATTTT.

V gene TRBV27 combines with J gene TRBJ2-1; D ambiguous. V was clipped by 3 bases and J by 6 bases, with 9 bases between them. From germline, CDR1 is MNHEY and CDR2 SMNVEV (reference sequence). CDR3 length equals 13 residues. CDR3 nucleotide sequence: TGTGCCAGCAGTTTCTTGGGCCGCAATGAGCAGTTCTTC. Encoded protein: CASSFLGRNEQFF.

This chain links TRBV4-2 with TRBJ2-5; 11 nucleotides match TRBD2. The germline V gene encodes CDR1 LGHNA and CDR2 YNFKEQ. The CDR3 runs 16 residues. V gave up 0 bases and J gave up 4 bases; unmatched junction bases: 4. CDR3 in amino acids: CASSQEELAGGETQYF. The CDR3 DNA is TGTGCCAGCAGCCAAGAAGAGCTAGCGGGAGGAGAGACCCAGTACTTC.

This clonotype came up many times. The chain is built from TRBV20-1 and TRBJ2-3, with TRBD2 as a possible D gene (5 bases). The germline gives CDR1 DFQATT, CDR2 SNEGSKA (reference sequence). CDR3 length equals 11 residues. Trimming shortened V by 2 bases and J by 5 bases, and 5 bases separated the two germline ends. This CDR3 is CSARRGDTQYF. In DNA form, the CDR3 reads TGCAGTGCTAGACGGGGAGATACGCAGTATTTT.

There are many counts of this clonotype. J is TRBJ2-1 and V is TRBV25-1; weak D call: TRBD2 (6 bases). Trimming cost V 3 bases and J 3 bases, with 12 bases left between them. CDR1 and CDR2 (germline): MGHDK, SYGVNS. The CDR3 spans 15 residues. In DNA form, the CDR3 reads TGTGCCAGCAGTGATTCTCAGCGGGTCTACAATGAGCAGTTCTTC. Translated, it gives CASSDSQRVYNEQFF.

A remark on this clonotype: The conserved final phenylalanine or tryptophan is absent from the CDR3, which likely points to a read error. The genes are TRBV12-3 or TRBV12-4 and TRBJ2-7; 7 nucleotides align to TRBD1. The CDR3 is 13 amino acids. V lost 6 bases and J lost 6; bases outside the gene matches: 8. The CDR3 region is CASRPGTAGEQYI. DNA for the CDR3: TGTGCCAGCAGACCCGGGACAGCAGGCGAGCAGTACATC.

This clonotype was found many times. CDR3 nucleotide sequence: TGTGCCAGCAGCACCCGTTTGGGTATAACCTACGAGCAGTACTTC. Translated: CASSTRLGITYEQYF. This chain connects TRBV11-2 to TRBJ2-7; D ambiguous. This CDR3 has 15 amino acids. V lost 5 bases, J lost 2 bases, and 16 bases lay in between. The V gene's germline CDR1 is SGHAT and CDR2 FQNNGV.

The rearrangement joins TRBV4-2 to TRBJ2-4, with D perhaps matching TRBD1 (7 bases). CDR1 is LGHNA, CDR2 YNFKEQ, per germline. The CDR3 spans 16 residues. The V and J ends lost 0 bases and 1 base respectively, with 10 bases between them. The CDR3 DNA reads TGTGCCAGCAGCCAAGAGACAGGGAGGGCCAAAAACATTCAGTACTTC. This encodes CASSQETGRAKNIQYF.

Ten or more counts support this clonotype. This chain uses TRBV20-1 with TRBJ2-5, with TRBD2 identical over 7 bases. The germline V gene encodes CDR1 DFQATT and CDR2 SNEGSKA (reference sequence). This CDR3 is 14 amino acids long. V shed 0 bases and J 1 base; nucleotides not matched to a gene: 2. CDR3 sequence reads: CSARDTSAQETQYF. The CDR3 nucleotides are TGCAGTGCTAGAGATACTAGCGCCCAAGAGACCCAGTACTTC.

This clonotype appeared a few times. The chain links TRBV6-1 to TRBJ2-7, with 8 bases that match TRBD1. This CDR3 is 14 amino acids long. Germline-derived CDR1 and CDR2 are MNHNS and SASEGT. Losses at the gene ends were 6 bases for V and 2 bases for J; bases not matched to a gene: 6. The CDR3 here is CASRRQGWAYEQYF. The CDR3, as DNA: TGTGCCAGCAGACGACAGGGGTGGGCCTACGAGCAGTACTTC.

Many counts were recorded for this clonotype. This rearrangement joins TRBV28 to TRBJ2-7, with unresolved D. The V end was cut by 5 bases, the J end by 4 bases, with 6 bases between. CDR3 length equals 11 residues. Germline CDR1 MDHEN, CDR2 SYDVKM. The CDR3 DNA sequence: TGTGCCAGCAGTATTGGATACGAGCAGTACTTC. As protein: CASSIGYEQYF.